The next 21 T cell receptor beta chains were all read from a single sample in a study of blood T cell repertoires in COVID-19. The method was immunoSEQ multiplex PCR; TCRdb's version includes in-frame clones alone and lacks a portion of them. The repertoire consists of 180,000 or so clones, with roughly 88% occurring once and the leading ten covering 5.6%. The sample consisted of PBMCs or T cells enriched from blood (not recorded which). The source is a man aged 35 to 55 with acute COVID-19.

V and J are TRBV4-1 and TRBJ2-7; 9 nucleotides align to TRBD2. This CDR3 has 14 amino acids. With 1 base clipped from V and 7 bases from J, the junction kept 5 bases outside the gene matches. Germline assignment: CDR1 MGHRA and CDR2 YSYEKL. CDR3 amino acids: CASSQASLAGEQYF. In nucleotides, the CDR3 is TGCGCCAGCAGCCAAGCATCGCTAGCGGGAGAGCAGTACTTC.

The V and J genes are TRBV5-1 and TRBJ1-1; 7 bases match TRBD1. The germline V gene has CDR1 SGHRS and CDR2 YFSETQ. This CDR3 comprises 15 residues. V was pared by 1 base and J by 5 bases, with 8 bases of the junction left unmatched. The CDR3 DNA follows: TGCGCCAGCAGCTTGTACGACAGGGTTACGACTGAAGCTTTCTTT. This translates into CASSLYDRVTTEAFF.

This chain joins TRBV5-5 and TRBJ1-5; no firm D call. The CDR3 runs 14 residues. Germline V gene lookup returns CDR1 SGHKS and CDR2 YYEKEE (reference sequence). V lost 5 bases, J lost 6 bases, and 15 bases lay in between. CDR3 DNA sequence: TGTGCCAGCAGGGAGGCAGGAGCGGCTCAGCCCCAGCATTTT. Its translation is CASREAGAAQPQHF.

The chain joins TRBV28 to TRBJ2-1; D may be TRBD2 (6 bases). Germline values: CDR1 MDHEN, CDR2 SYDVKM. The CDR3 covers 16 residues. Trimming removed 6 bases at V and 4 bases at J, with 19 bases between. The CDR3 coding sequence is TGTGCCAGCAGGCGTATGAGCGCACGGGGGTACAATGAGCAGTTCTTC. It translates to CASRRMSARGYNEQFF.

This chain joins TRBV2 and TRBJ2-7; 7 bases match TRBD1. Trimming took 6 bases from V and 6 from J; bases not matched to a gene: 8. Germline CDR1 is SNHLY and CDR2 is FYNNEI. The CDR3 is 13 amino acids. In DNA, the CDR3 is TGTGCCAGCAGACCATCTAACAGGGGCGAGCAGTACTTC. Translated: CASRPSNRGEQYF. Filled out from reference TRBV2 and TRBJ2-7, the complete variable domain reads EPEVTQTPSHQVTQMGQEVILRCVPISNHLYFYWYRQILGQKVEFLVSFYNNEISEKSEIFDDQFSVERPDGSNFTLKIRSTKLEDSAMYFCASRPSNRGEQYFGPGTRLTVT.

The chain has TRBV10-2 and TRBJ1-1; TRBD1 agrees at 8 bases. The germline gives CDR1 WSHSY, CDR2 SAAADI. J lost 4 bases, V lost 4 bases, and 2 bases had no gene match. This CDR3 comprises 13 residues. The CDR3 protein is CASSVQGGTEAFF. CDR3 nucleotide sequence: TGCGCCAGCAGTGTACAGGGGGGCACTGAAGCTTTCTTT.

The chain uses TRBV5-1 and TRBJ2-2, with 7 bases fitting TRBD1. CDR3 length: 15 amino acids. J was trimmed by 4 bases and V by 4 bases; bases with no gene match: 7. Per germline, CDR1 SGHRS and CDR2 YFSETQ. The CDR3 bases are TGCGCCAGCAGCCTCGAGACAGGGACCACCGGGGAGCTGTTTTTT. Translation: CASSLETGTTGELFF.

The J gene is TRBJ1-2, the V gene TRBV6-5; 8 bases agree with TRBD1. The CDR3 runs 14 residues. V trimming: 0 bases; J trimming: 8 bases; junction bases outside the gene matches: 5. The germline CDR1 and CDR2 sequences are MNHEY and SVGAGI. In DNA form, the CDR3 reads TGTGCCAGCAGTTACTCGAGACAGGGGACGGGCTACACCTTC. This sequence encodes CASSYSRQGTGYTF.

The chain employs TRBV7-2 and TRBJ1-1, with D hard to call. Germline V CDR1 and CDR2: SGHTA, FQGNSA. Trimming took off 1 base at V and 6 bases at J, with 15 bases between the two ends. The CDR3 is made up of 15 amino acids. Here the CDR3 reads CASSLGDRTRAEAFF. CDR3 bases: TGTGCCAGCAGCTTAGGGGATCGGACTAGGGCTGAAGCTTTCTTT.

The rearrangement uses TRBV27 and TRBJ2-6, with D perhaps matching TRBD1 (5 bases). The length of the CDR3 is 18 residues. CDR1 and CDR2 from the germline V gene are MNHEY and SMNVEV (reference sequence). Trimming pared 4 bases from V and 3 bases from J, leaving 19 bases between. CDR3 DNA sequence: TGTGCCAGCAGTTCCCTCGACAGTGCGACTTATGGGGCCAACGTCCTGACTTTC. Translated: CASSSLDSATYGANVLTF.

V usage is TRBV10-3 and J usage is TRBJ2-3; TRBD2 matches at 12 bases. Per the germline V gene, CDR1 is ENHRY and CDR2 is SYGVKD. The CDR3 is made up of 18 amino acids. V gave up 3 bases and J gave up 2 bases; unmatched junction bases: 9. DNA for the CDR3: TGTGCCATCAGTGATTATCCCTGGACTAGCGGGAACACAGATACGCAGTATTTT. Its protein is CAISDYPWTSGNTDTQYF.

The chain joins TRBV28 to TRBJ2-5; D is undetermined. The length of the CDR3 is 13 residues. The V end lost 2 bases, the J end lost 5 bases, and 9 bases lay between the germline ends. Germline CDR1 is MDHEN and CDR2 is SYDVKM. CDR3 DNA: TGTGCCAGCAGTTTAATTAGCCTCGAGACCCAGTACTTC. This gives the protein CASSLISLETQYF.

CDR3 nucleotides: TGTGCCAGCAGCGAGGGAGGTATAGGGTACAATGAGCAGTTCTTC. Translating it yields CASSEGGIGYNEQFF. V gene TRBV9 combines with J gene TRBJ2-1; D may be TRBD2 (6 bases). V dropped 3 bases and J dropped 4 bases, with 14 bases sitting between them. CDR1 is SGDLS and CDR2 is YYNGEE in the germline V gene. The CDR3 is 15 amino acids.

The V call is TRBV5-1, the J call TRBJ1-2; weak D call: TRBD1 (5 bases). Germline V gene sequence: CDR1 SGHRS, CDR2 YFSETQ. V gave up 3 bases and J gave up 5 bases, with 14 bases separating them. The CDR3 length is 14 residues. The CDR3 spells CASSYTGQGYGYTF. The CDR3 DNA reads TGCGCCAGCAGCTACACTGGCCAGGGATATGGCTACACCTTC.

The chain uses TRBV28 and TRBJ2-7, with 11 bases lining up with TRBD2. Germline trimming cut 4 bases from V and 9 bases from J; bases unmatched to any gene: 11. The CDR3 spans 15 residues. The germline V gene encodes CDR1 MDHEN and CDR2 SYDVKM. The CDR3 coding sequence is TGTGCCAGCAGTTCCACTTTAGCGGGAGGGCGCTGGCAGTACTTC. Its protein is CASSSTLAGGRWQYF.

This sequence joins TRBV4-1 and TRBJ1-1, with 7 bases that match TRBD1. This CDR3 is 15 amino acids long. V gave up 4 bases and J gave up 5 bases; unmatched junction bases: 10. CDR1 and CDR2 (germline): MGHRA, YSYEKL. In DNA, the CDR3 is TGCGCCAGCAGCCGGGGGGAAGGGGGCCGGACTGAAGCTTTCTTT. It specifies CASSRGEGGRTEAFF.

Here the CDR3 reads CASSLVRDYTEAFF. CDR3 sequence (DNA): TGTGCCAGCAGCTTAGTGAGGGATTACACTGAAGCTTTCTTT. V and J are TRBV11-2 and TRBJ1-1; D call uncertain. This CDR3 is 14 amino acids long. CDR1 is SGHAT, CDR2 FQNNGV, per germline. V dropped 1 base and J dropped 3 bases, with 9 bases sitting between them.

This clone was counted only a few times. The chain uses TRBV15 and TRBJ2-3; TRBD2 matches 10 bases. In germline, CDR1 is LNHNV, CDR2 YYDKDF (reference sequence). This CDR3 comprises 15 residues. The V and J ends lost 3 bases and 5 bases, in that order; junction bases with no gene match: 5. The CDR3 region is CATSRLAGEGDTQYF. Written as DNA, the CDR3 is TGTGCCACCAGCAGGCTAGCGGGAGAGGGAGATACGCAGTATTTT. The full variable domain, its missing parts supplied by reference TRBV15 and TRBJ2-3, is DAMVIQNPRYQVTQFGKPVTLSCSQTLNHNVMYWYQQKSSQAPKLLFHYYDKDFNNEADTPDNFQSRRPNTSFCFLDIRSPGLGDTAMYLCATSRLAGEGDTQYFGPGTRLTVL.

V gene TRBV5-6 combines with J gene TRBJ2-1, with TRBD2 matching 8 bases. The V gene end was trimmed by 3 bases and the J gene end by 15 bases; junction bases not matched to a gene: 11. Germline CDR1 reads SGHDT; CDR2 reads YYEEEE. This CDR3 has 13 amino acids. The CDR3 region has the DNA TGTGCCAGCAGCTGGACCCCCAGCGGGAGCACGTTCTTC. Translation gives CASSWTPSGSTFF.

V gene TRBV10-3 combines with J gene TRBJ1-3; D unresolved. Trimming cost V 4 bases and J 0 bases, with 4 bases left between them. CDR3 size: 13 residues. The V gene's germline CDR1 is ENHRY and CDR2 SYGVKD. The CDR3 DNA is TGTGCCATCAGTGGGGCCTCTGGAAACACCATATATTTT. Amino acids: CAISGASGNTIYF.

The rearrangement links TRBV25-1 to TRBJ1-2, with TRBD1 identical over 10 bases. Germline values: CDR1 MGHDK, CDR2 SYGVNS. J gave up 8 bases and V 5 bases, and 11 bases lay outside the gene matches. This CDR3 region has 15 residues. The DNA for the CDR3 is TGTGCCAGCAGTAACCGGGACAGGGGACCGGGCGGCTACACCTTC. Amino acids: CASSNRDRGPGGYTF.